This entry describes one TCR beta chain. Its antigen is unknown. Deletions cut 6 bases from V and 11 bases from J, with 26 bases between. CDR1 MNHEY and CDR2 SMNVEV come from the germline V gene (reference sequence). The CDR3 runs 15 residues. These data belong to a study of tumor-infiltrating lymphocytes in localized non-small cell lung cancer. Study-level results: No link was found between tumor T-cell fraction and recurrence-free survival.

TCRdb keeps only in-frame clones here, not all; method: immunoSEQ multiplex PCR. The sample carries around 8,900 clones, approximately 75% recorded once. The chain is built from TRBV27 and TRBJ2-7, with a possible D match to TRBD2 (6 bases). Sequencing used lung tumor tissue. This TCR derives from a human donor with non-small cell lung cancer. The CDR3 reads CASRVRGIGDLIEYF. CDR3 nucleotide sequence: TGTGCCAGCAGGGTTCGGGGGATTGGTGATTTGATCGAGTACTTC.